This TCR beta chain was recovered during a study of cytomegalovirus exposure and HLA in healthy donors. The study ran its PCR with 60 Vbeta and 13 Jbeta primers. Measured with immunoSEQ multiplex PCR; TCRdb has only the in-frame clones, and not every one. The sample lists more than 110,000 clones, about 78% occurring once. V dropped 5 bases and J dropped 5 bases, with 16 bases sitting between them. The CDR3 contains 15 residues. Germline values: CDR1 LNHDA, CDR2 SQIVND (reference sequence). The TCR sequence derives from a male donor in good health and CMV-seronegative. The source material was PBMCs. The chain links TRBV19 to TRBJ2-1; the D gene is possibly TRBD2 (6 bases). CDR3 nucleotide sequence: TGTGCCAGTAGTGGTATCTCGGGAGCGGACAATGAGCAGTTCTTC. Its translation is CASSGISGADNEQFF.